This T cell receptor beta chain was recovered during a study of T cells in women clearing cervical HPV infection. Study-level findings and limits: Each sample's T-cell count was unknown, possibly confounding richness.

TCRdb's copy holds only in-frame clones and misses some; the assay was immunoSEQ multiplex PCR. The sample totals roughly 20,000 clones. Regarding this clone: Antigen unknown. Coverage ceases 3 residues before the CDR3 finishes, and the germline J gene fills in the end.

There are 13 residues in the CDR3. Germline V gene lookup returns CDR1 SQVTM and CDR2 ANQGSEA. The TCR originated in a woman between 18 and 69 years old with a cervical HPV16 infection that either progressed to CIN3+ or cleared (not recorded which). V usage is TRBV29-1 and J usage is TRBJ1-4; perhaps TRBD1 as D (5 bases). Sequencing used blood buffy coat. The CDR3 sequence is CSVRDSRTEGLFF. The covered CDR3 bases are TGCAGCGTCCGGGACTCCCGCACCGAGGGA.